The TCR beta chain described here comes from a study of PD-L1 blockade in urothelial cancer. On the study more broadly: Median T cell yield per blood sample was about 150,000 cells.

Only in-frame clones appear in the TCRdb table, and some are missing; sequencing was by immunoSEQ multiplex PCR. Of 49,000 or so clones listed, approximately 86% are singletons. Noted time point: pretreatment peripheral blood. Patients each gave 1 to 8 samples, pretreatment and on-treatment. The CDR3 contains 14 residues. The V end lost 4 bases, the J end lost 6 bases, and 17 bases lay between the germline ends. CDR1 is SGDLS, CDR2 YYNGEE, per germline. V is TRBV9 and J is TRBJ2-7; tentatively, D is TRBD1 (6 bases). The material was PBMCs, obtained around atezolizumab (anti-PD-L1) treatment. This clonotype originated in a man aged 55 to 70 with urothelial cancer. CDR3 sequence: CASSPIQGIGEQYF. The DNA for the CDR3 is TGTGCCAGCAGCCCCATACAGGGTATCGGCGAGCAGTACTTC.